This record looks at one T cell receptor beta chain sequence and its context. This specimen comes from a study of blood T cell repertoires in COVID-19. Study background: Sites in the United States, Italy and Spain provided acute and convalescent COVID-19 samples. The cDNA or gDNA used as material had been derived from T cells, B-cell-depleted T cells, or PBMCs.

V lost 7 bases, J lost 4 bases, and 14 bases lay in between. This CDR3 has 13 amino acids. In germline, CDR1 is SGHDT, CDR2 YYEEEE. Original processing methods: Estimation of nucleated cell counts relied on the amplification of reference gene primers. Generated by immunoSEQ multiplex PCR, the TCRdb table keeps only in-frame clones and is missing some. D and trimming come from the DNA, and the V and J calls and clone size come from that table. The sample includes around 30,000 clones, roughly nine tenths of them seen just once. The sample comprised peripheral blood. The chain combines TRBV5-6 with TRBJ1-2; possible D gene TRBD1, 5 bases. The origin of this receptor is a human donor in a cohort sampled during active COVID-19. CDR3 bases: TGTGCCAGCGTTCGGGGGGAAAGCTATGGCTACACCTTC. Translating it yields CASVRGESYGYTF.